These 28 T cell receptor beta chains were sequenced from one sample in a study of T cells in Graves' hyperthyroidism and ophthalmopathy. Amplification yielded TCR beta CDR3 regions, with RNA transcripts as the source. The study used the HTBI primer set for a first-round RT-PCR of the TCR CDR3. In TCRdb, the multiplex PCR reads were re-called with MiXCR into one record per CDR3 protein. The sample lists over 250,000 distinct CDR3 sequences, about 20% seen once, with 50% to 75% in the top ten. The sequenced material came from blood. These receptors were collected from a man aged 30-40 years with Graves' ophthalmopathy.

The rearrangement links TRBV20-1 to TRBJ2-1; 13 bases are a match to TRBD2. The trim removed 4 bases at V and 8 bases at J, leaving 5 bases unmatched. CDR1 and CDR2 (germline): DFQATT, SNEGSKA (reference sequence). There are 14 residues in the CDR3. CDR3 region: CSAITSGGAHEQFF. CDR3 DNA sequence: TGCAGTGCTATAACTAGCGGGGGGGCGCATGAGCAGTTCTTC.

V is TRBV10-2 and J is TRBJ2-2; possibly TRBD2 for D (6 bases). The CDR3 runs 15 residues. Trimming shortened V by 7 bases and J by 5 bases, and 17 bases separated the two germline ends. Germline V gene data show CDR1 as WSHSY and CDR2 as SAAADI. CDR3 bases: TGCGCCAGCAAAAACCAGCGGGTCTCAACCGGGGAGCTGTTTTTT. This sequence encodes CASKNQRVSTGELFF.

This clonotype was seen once. This chain joins TRBV9 and TRBJ1-6, with unresolved D. Trimming shortened V by 2 bases and J by 8 bases, and 11 bases separated the two germline ends. The CDR3 totals 14 residues. Germline CDR1 and CDR2: SGDLS and YYNGEE. Here the CDR3 reads CASSVERVDSPLHF. Written as DNA, the CDR3 is TGTGCCAGCAGCGTGGAGAGGGTGGATTCACCCCTCCACTTT.

This clonotype has just one count. CDR3 amino acids: CASSLEGQGNTGELFF. Here the CDR3 DNA reads TGTGCCAGCAGCTTAGAAGGACAGGGGAATACCGGGGAGCTGTTTTTT. V and J are TRBV13 and TRBJ2-2; 9 nucleotides match TRBD1. The V gene's germline CDR1 is PRHDT and CDR2 FYEKMQ (reference sequence). Germline trimming cut 1 base from V and 5 bases from J; bases unmatched to any gene: 5. This CDR3 is built from 16 residues.

The chain joins TRBV5-1 to TRBJ2-1; 7 bases agree with TRBD1. The CDR3 covers 13 residues. The V and J ends lost 4 bases and 5 bases, in that order; junction bases with no gene match: 3. Per the germline V gene, CDR1 is SGHRS and CDR2 is YFSETQ. CDR3 residues: CASSRGTDNEQFF. The CDR3, as DNA: TGCGCCAGCAGCCGAGGGACAGACAATGAGCAGTTCTTC. The full variable domain, rest sourced from reference TRBV5-1 and TRBJ2-1, is KAGVTQTPRYLIKTRGQQVTLSCSPISGHRSVSWYQQTPGQGLQFLFEYFSETQRNKGNFPGRFSGRQFSNSRSEMNVSTLELGDSALYLCASSRGTDNEQFFGPGTRLTVL.

There are a few counts of this clonotype. The rearrangement uses TRBV20-1 and TRBJ2-7; D could derive from TRBD1 or TRBD2 (5 bases each). Germline values: CDR1 DFQATT, CDR2 SNEGSKA (reference sequence). V shed 0 bases and J shed 6 bases, with 12 bases lying between them. This CDR3 region has 13 residues. The CDR3 reads CSARDGGPCEQYF. The CDR3, as DNA: TGCAGTGCTAGAGATGGGGGACCCTGCGAGCAGTACTTC.

Many counts were recorded for this clonotype. The chain carries TRBV28 and TRBJ2-7; D not certain. The ends were cut back, 5 bases at V and 4 bases at J, with 12 bases in the middle. Germline V lookup: CDR1 MDHEN, CDR2 SYDVKM. This CDR3 has 13 residues. The CDR3 sequence is CASSPPTAYEQYF. The CDR3 nucleotides are TGTGCCAGCAGTCCTCCGACGGCGTACGAGCAGTACTTC. The variable domain in full, with the rest retrieved from reference TRBV28 and TRBJ2-7, is DVKVTQSSRYLVKRTGEKVFLECVQDMDHENMFWYRQDPGLGLRLIYFSYDVKMKEKGDIPEGYSVSREKKERFSLILESASTNQTSMYLCASSPPTAYEQYFGPGTRLTVT.

This clonotype was counted ten times or more. V is TRBV12-3 or TRBV12-4 and J is TRBJ1-1, with D unresolved. V was trimmed by 7 bases and J by 6 bases, leaving 18 bases between them. CDR3 size: 14 residues. The CDR3 spells CASTLGERIAEAFF. CDR3 sequence (DNA): TGTGCCAGCACCCTAGGAGAGAGGATCGCTGAAGCTTTCTTT.

J is TRBJ2-5 and V is TRBV2; TRBD2 might be the D (6 bases). The CDR3 runs to 12 residues. The germline V gene encodes CDR1 SNHLY and CDR2 FYNNEI. Trimming left V 7 bases short and J 4 bases short, with 10 bases between. The CDR3 nucleotides are TGTGCCAGCACGGAGGGTTCAGAGACCCAGTACTTC. Translated: CASTEGSETQYF.

This chain uses TRBV6-1 with TRBJ2-7, with 7 bases identical to TRBD1. The CDR3 runs 15 residues. Trimming removed 5 bases from V and 2 bases from J; junction bases left unmatched: 9. The V gene's germline CDR1 is MNHNS and CDR2 SASEGT. The CDR3 DNA reads as TGTGCCAGCAGTCATGCCCCGGGACAGCCCTACGAGCAGTACTTC. Protein sequence: CASSHAPGQPYEQYF.

In its sample, this clonotype was seen a few times. V gene TRBV20-1 combines with J gene TRBJ2-5, with TRBD2 as a possible D gene (5 bases). This CDR3 spans 13 amino acids. The germline V gene has CDR1 DFQATT and CDR2 SNEGSKA (reference sequence). V was cut by 3 bases and J by 4 bases, with 12 bases left in between. CDR3 sequence (DNA): TGCAGTGCTAGTTATCCTCTAGCAGAGACCCAGTACTTC. It yields the protein CSASYPLAETQYF.

This clonotype has just a few counts. This chain uses TRBV7-9 with TRBJ1-6; 9 bases line up with TRBD1. This CDR3 region has 19 residues. Germline V gene lookup returns CDR1 SEHNR and CDR2 FQNEAQ (reference sequence). The V and J ends lost 3 bases and 6 bases, in that order; junction bases with no gene match: 15. The CDR3 region is CASSFSFNARDRANSPLHF. In nucleotides, the CDR3 is TGTGCCAGCAGCTTTTCCTTTAACGCGCGGGACAGGGCTAATTCACCCCTCCACTTT.

This clonotype was counted between two and nine times. This chain connects TRBV7-9 to TRBJ1-2; a weak D match, TRBD1 (5 bases). The length of the CDR3 is 12 residues. CDR1 and CDR2 (germline): SEHNR, FQNEAQ (reference sequence). Trimming removed 4 bases from V and 12 bases from J, with 15 bases in between. In DNA form, the CDR3 reads TGTGCCAGCAGCTGGGAGGGACTTTCTCACACCTTC. Amino acid sequence: CASSWEGLSHTF.

The CDR3 here is CASSVEKAGAGELFF. The DNA for the CDR3 is TGTGCCAGCAGCGTAGAGAAAGCGGGAGCCGGGGAGCTGTTTTTT. The rearrangement joins TRBV9 to TRBJ2-2; 8 bases map to TRBD2. This CDR3 is 15 amino acids long. With 0 bases clipped from V and 6 bases from J, the junction kept 4 bases outside the gene matches. Germline V gives CDR1 SGDLS, CDR2 YYNGEE.

This clonotype was detected only a few times. The J gene is TRBJ2-7, the V gene TRBV7-6; a possible D gene is TRBD2 (5 bases). V dropped 6 bases and J dropped 2 bases, with 17 bases sitting between them. The CDR3 totals 15 residues. Germline values: CDR1 SGHVS, CDR2 FNYEAQ. CDR3 in amino acids: CASSQEPGITYEQYF. Here the CDR3 DNA reads TGTGCCAGCAGTCAAGAGCCGGGGATAACCTACGAGCAGTACTTC. The full variable domain, its missing parts supplied by reference TRBV7-6 and TRBJ2-7, is GAGVSQSPRYKVTKRGQDVALRCDPISGHVSLYWYRQALGQGPEFLTYFNYEAQQDKSGLPNDRFSAERPEGSISTLTIQRTEQRDSAMYRCASSQEPGITYEQYFGPGTRLTVT.

This clonotype was counted between two and nine times. The chain combines TRBV6-1 with TRBJ2-1; TRBD2 agrees at 8 bases. From germline, CDR1 is MNHNS and CDR2 SASEGT. The CDR3 runs to 15 residues. The junction had 8 bases not matched to a gene; V was cut back by 5 bases and J by 5 bases. The CDR3 DNA reads TGTGCCAGCAGTTCGGGGGGGCTAGCAAACAATGAGCAGTTCTTC. Translated: CASSSGGLANNEQFF.

This clonotype has ten or more counts. This chain uses TRBV7-8 with TRBJ2-5; perhaps D is TRBD1 or TRBD2 (5 bases each). Germline V gene data show CDR1 as SGHVS and CDR2 as FQNEAQ. V was shortened by 7 bases and J by 3 bases, with 15 bases between the two germline ends. CDR3 length equals 14 residues. CDR3 sequence reads: CASTPGTLEETQYF. CDR3 coding DNA: TGTGCCAGCACCCCCGGGACCCTGGAAGAGACCCAGTACTTC.

Note on this clonotype: One end of the junction is discordant with germline, which a read error may explain. The chain uses TRBV20-1 and TRBJ1-4; tentatively, D is TRBD1 (5 bases). The CDR3 contains 15 residues. Germline lookup yields CDR1 DFQATT and CDR2 SNEGSKA (reference sequence). The CDR3 sequence: CSATGLHSTNEKLLF. In DNA form, the CDR3 reads TGCAGTGCTACAGGGTTACACTCAACTAATGAAAAACTGCTTTTT.

This clonotype occurred many times. The chain is built from TRBV18 and TRBJ2-4; TRBD1 matches at 7 bases. This CDR3 has 13 residues. CDR1 and CDR2 from the germline V gene are KGHSH and LQKENI. The junction had 5 bases not matched to a gene; V was cut back by 3 bases and J by 9 bases. CDR3 sequence: CASSPATGRIQYF. The CDR3 nucleotides are TGTGCCAGCTCACCCGCGACAGGGCGCATTCAGTACTTC.

This chain joins TRBV3-1 and TRBJ1-1, with unresolved D. Trimming pared 2 bases from V and 5 bases from J, leaving 15 bases between. The CDR3 consists of 15 residues. Per the germline V gene, CDR1 is LGHDT and CDR2 is YNNKEL (reference sequence). The CDR3, as DNA: TGTGCCAGCAGCCAAAATCCGATAGGGAGGACTGAAGCTTTCTTT. It is translated as CASSQNPIGRTEAFF.

This clonotype has just a few counts. The rearrangement links TRBV5-6 to TRBJ2-7; D unclear. CDR1 and CDR2 (germline): SGHDT, YYEEEE. The CDR3 runs 15 residues. V gave up 2 bases and J gave up 2 bases, with 14 bases separating them. As DNA, the CDR3 is TGTGCCAGCAGCTTAGTAGGTGCGACCACCTACGAGCAGTACTTC. Translation gives CASSLVGATTYEQYF. Variable domain in full (rest from reference TRBV5-6 and TRBJ2-7): DAGVTQSPTHLIKTRGQQVTLRCSPKSGHDTVSWYQQALGQGPQFIFQYYEEEERQRGNFPDRFSGHQFPNYSSELNVNALLLGDSALYLCASSLVGATTYEQYFGPGTRLTVT.

A word on this clonotype: A junction end diverges from the germline sequence, so it may reflect a read error. The rearrangement joins TRBV7-9 to TRBJ2-2; 14 bases align to TRBD2. CDR1 and CDR2 (germline): SEHNR, FQNEAQ (reference sequence). The CDR3 extends over 17 amino acids. This CDR3 is CASTGTSGRANTGEPFF. CDR3 DNA: TGTGCCAGCACCGGGACTAGCGGGAGAGCGAACACCGGGGAGCCGTTTTTT.

This chain uses TRBV7-2 with TRBJ1-4; a weak D match, TRBD1 (5 bases). The CDR3 totals 15 residues. Trimming left V 0 bases short and J 7 bases short, with 12 bases between. Germline V gene data show CDR1 as SGHTA and CDR2 as FQGNSA. The CDR3 bases are TGTGCCAGCAGCTTAGCAGGGGTAGTAGGTGAAAAACTGTTTTTT. As protein: CASSLAGVVGEKLFF.

The table lists this clonotype with a few counts. J is TRBJ2-1 and V is TRBV20-1; 7 nucleotides line up with TRBD2. Germline-derived CDR1 and CDR2 are DFQATT and SNEGSKA (reference sequence). With V trimmed by 0 bases and J by 0 bases, 2 bases remained unmatched. The CDR3 length is 15 residues. The CDR3 spells CSAREGGSSYNEQFF. CDR3 DNA: TGCAGTGCTAGAGAAGGCGGGAGCTCCTACAATGAGCAGTTCTTC.

The chain combines TRBV5-1 with TRBJ1-4, with D hard to call. Per the germline V gene, CDR1 is SGHRS and CDR2 is YFSETQ. V was shortened by 5 bases and J by 6 bases, with 14 bases between the two germline ends. This CDR3 spans 14 amino acids. The CDR3: CASRPSGFYEKLFF. CDR3 DNA sequence: TGCGCCAGCAGACCTTCGGGTTTTTATGAAAAACTGTTTTTT.

This clonotype occurred many times. This chain uses TRBV5-1 with TRBJ2-7, with 9 bases lining up with TRBD2. The germline V gene encodes CDR1 SGHRS and CDR2 YFSETQ. CDR3 length: 13 amino acids. The V segment lost 7 bases and the J segment 7 bases; nucleotides outside the gene matches: 9. The CDR3 protein is CASGPAGGDEQYF. CDR3 nucleotides: TGCGCCAGCGGCCCTGCGGGAGGGGATGAGCAGTACTTC. The variable domain in full, completed from reference TRBV5-1 and TRBJ2-7, reads KAGVTQTPRYLIKTRGQQVTLSCSPISGHRSVSWYQQTPGQGLQFLFEYFSETQRNKGNFPGRFSGRQFSNSRSEMNVSTLELGDSALYLCASGPAGGDEQYFGPGTRLTVT.

This clonotype turned up a few times. A much larger clone lies one base from this, so it may be a read error. J is TRBJ2-2 and V is TRBV7-9; D remains ambiguous. CDR1 and CDR2 from the germline V gene are SEHNR and FQNEAQ (reference sequence). This CDR3 comprises 13 residues. V was cut by 2 bases and J by 4 bases, with 5 bases left in between. Here the CDR3 DNA reads TGTGCCAGCAGCTTACCTTCCACCGGGGAGCTGTTTTTT. Its protein product is CASSLPSTGELFF.

This clonotype has a handful of counts. The chain's CDR3 is CSARVGWGNQPQHF. CDR3 in DNA: TGCAGTGCTAGAGTGGGTTGGGGCAATCAGCCCCAGCATTTT. The chain combines TRBV20-1 with TRBJ1-5; D is undetermined. This CDR3 comprises 14 residues. V was cut by 1 base and J by 2 bases, with 9 bases left in between. Germline CDR1 DFQATT, CDR2 SNEGSKA (reference sequence).